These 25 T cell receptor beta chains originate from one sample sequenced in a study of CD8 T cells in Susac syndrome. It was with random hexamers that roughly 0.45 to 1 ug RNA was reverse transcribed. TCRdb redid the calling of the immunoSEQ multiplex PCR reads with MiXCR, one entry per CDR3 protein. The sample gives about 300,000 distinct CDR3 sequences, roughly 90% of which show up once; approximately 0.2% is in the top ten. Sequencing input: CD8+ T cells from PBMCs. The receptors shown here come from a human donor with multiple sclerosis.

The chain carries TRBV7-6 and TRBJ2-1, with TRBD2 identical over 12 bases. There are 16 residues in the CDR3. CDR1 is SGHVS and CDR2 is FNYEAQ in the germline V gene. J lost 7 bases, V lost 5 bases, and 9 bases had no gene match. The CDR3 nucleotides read TGTGCCAGCAGCCCCCGACTAGCGGGAGCTCTGAATGAGCAGTTCTTC. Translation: CASSPRLAGALNEQFF.

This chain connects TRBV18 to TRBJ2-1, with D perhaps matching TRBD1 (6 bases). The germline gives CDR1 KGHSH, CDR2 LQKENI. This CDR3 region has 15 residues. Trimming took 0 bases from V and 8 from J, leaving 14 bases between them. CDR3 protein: CASSPPIPQGDEQFF. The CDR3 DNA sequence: TGTGCCAGCTCACCACCTATCCCACAGGGTGATGAGCAGTTCTTC.

CDR3: CSARGVSSYEQYF. The CDR3 DNA follows: TGCAGTGCTAGAGGGGTCAGTTCCTACGAGCAGTACTTC. The rearrangement uses TRBV20-1 and TRBJ2-7; D gene uncertain. The CDR3 runs to 13 residues. Trimming cost V 1 base and J 1 base, with 8 bases left between them. Germline CDR1 and CDR2: DFQATT and SNEGSKA (reference sequence).

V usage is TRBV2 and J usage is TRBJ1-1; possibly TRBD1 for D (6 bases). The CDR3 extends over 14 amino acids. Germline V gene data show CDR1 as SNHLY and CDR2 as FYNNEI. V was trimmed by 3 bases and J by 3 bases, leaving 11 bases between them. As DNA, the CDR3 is TGTGCCAGCAGTGACAGGGGATCTGACACTGAAGCTTTCTTT. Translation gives CASSDRGSDTEAFF.

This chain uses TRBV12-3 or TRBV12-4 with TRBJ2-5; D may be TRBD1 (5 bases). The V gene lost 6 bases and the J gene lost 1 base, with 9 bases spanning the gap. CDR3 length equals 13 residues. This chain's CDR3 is CASRPDTQETQYF. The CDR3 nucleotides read TGTGCCAGCAGGCCGGACACCCAAGAGACCCAGTACTTC.

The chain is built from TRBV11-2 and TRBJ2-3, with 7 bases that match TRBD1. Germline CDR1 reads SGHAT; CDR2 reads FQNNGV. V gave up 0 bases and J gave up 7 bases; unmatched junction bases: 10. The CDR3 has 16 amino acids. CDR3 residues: CASSLEGGLPGHTQYF. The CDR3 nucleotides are TGTGCCAGCAGCTTAGAAGGGGGCCTACCTGGGCATACGCAGTATTTT. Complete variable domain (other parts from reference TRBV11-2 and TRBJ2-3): EAGVAQSPRYKIIEKRQSVAFWCNPISGHATLYWYQQILGQGPKLLIQFQNNGVVDDSQLPKDRFSAERLKGVDSTLKIQPAKLEDSAVYLCASSLEGGLPGHTQYFGPGTRLTVL.

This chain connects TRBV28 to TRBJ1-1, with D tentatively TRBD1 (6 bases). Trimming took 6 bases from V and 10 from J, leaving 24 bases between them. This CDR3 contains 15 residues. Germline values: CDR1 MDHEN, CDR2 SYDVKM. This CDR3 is CASRENRASTIRAFF. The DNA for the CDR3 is TGTGCCAGCAGAGAAAACAGGGCTTCGACCATCCGAGCTTTCTTT.

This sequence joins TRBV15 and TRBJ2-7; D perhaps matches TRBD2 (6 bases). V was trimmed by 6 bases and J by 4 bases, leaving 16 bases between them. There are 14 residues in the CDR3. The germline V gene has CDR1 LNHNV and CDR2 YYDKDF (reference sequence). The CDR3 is CATREAASGYEQYF. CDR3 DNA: TGTGCCACCAGGGAGGCGGCAAGCGGGTACGAGCAGTACTTC.

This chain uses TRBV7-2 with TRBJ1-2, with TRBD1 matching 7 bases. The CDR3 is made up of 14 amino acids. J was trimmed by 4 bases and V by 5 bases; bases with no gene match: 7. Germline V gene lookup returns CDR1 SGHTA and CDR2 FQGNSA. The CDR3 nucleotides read TGTGCCAGCAGCCCCCCCCGGGACAGCTATGGCTACACCTTC. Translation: CASSPPRDSYGYTF.

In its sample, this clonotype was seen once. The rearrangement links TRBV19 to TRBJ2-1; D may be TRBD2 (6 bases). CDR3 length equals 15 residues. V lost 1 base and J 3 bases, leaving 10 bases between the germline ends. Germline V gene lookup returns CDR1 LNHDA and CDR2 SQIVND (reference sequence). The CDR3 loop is CASSIGGLRYNEQFF. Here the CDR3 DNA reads TGTGCCAGTAGTATAGGAGGACTACGCTACAATGAGCAGTTCTTC.

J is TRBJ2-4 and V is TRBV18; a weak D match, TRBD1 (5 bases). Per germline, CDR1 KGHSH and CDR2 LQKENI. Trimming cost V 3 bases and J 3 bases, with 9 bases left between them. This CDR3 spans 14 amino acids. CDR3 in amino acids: CASSPGPIKNIQYF. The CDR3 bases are TGTGCCAGCTCACCGGGGCCGATCAAAAACATTCAGTACTTC.

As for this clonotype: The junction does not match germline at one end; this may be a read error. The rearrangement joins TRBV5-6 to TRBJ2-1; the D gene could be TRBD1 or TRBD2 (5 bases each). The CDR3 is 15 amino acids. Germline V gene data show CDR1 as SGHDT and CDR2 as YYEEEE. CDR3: CASSSRRGSDNEQFF. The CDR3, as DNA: TGTGCCAGCAGCTCCCGTCGGGGCTCCGACAATGAGCAGTTCTTC.

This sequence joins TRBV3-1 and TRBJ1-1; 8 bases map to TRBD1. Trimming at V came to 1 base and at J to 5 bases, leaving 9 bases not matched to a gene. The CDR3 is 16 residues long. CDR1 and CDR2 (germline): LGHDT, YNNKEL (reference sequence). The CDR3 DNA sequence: TGTGCCAGCAGCCAAGCCCCCGGACAGGGTACTACTGAAGCTTTCTTT. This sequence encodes CASSQAPGQGTTEAFF.

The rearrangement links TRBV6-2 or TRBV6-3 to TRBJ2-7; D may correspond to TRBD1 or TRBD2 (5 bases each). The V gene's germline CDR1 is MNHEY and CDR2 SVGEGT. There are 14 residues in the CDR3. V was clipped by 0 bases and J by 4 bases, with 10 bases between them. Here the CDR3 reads CASSYSGPGYEQYF. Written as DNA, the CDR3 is TGTGCCAGCAGTTACTCGGGACCGGGGTACGAGCAGTACTTC.

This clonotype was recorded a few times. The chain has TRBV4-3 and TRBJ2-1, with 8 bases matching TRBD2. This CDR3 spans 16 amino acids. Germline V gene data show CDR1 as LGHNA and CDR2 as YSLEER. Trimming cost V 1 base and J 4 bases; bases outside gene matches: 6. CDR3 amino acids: CASSQVALAAYNEQFF. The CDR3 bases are TGCGCCAGCAGCCAAGTAGCACTAGCGGCTTACAATGAGCAGTTCTTC.

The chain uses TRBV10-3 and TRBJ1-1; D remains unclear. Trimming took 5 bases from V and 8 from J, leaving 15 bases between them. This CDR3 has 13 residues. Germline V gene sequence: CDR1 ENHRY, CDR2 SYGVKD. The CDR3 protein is CAISPYLDGEAFF. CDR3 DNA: TGTGCCATCAGTCCTTACCTCGACGGGGAAGCTTTCTTT.

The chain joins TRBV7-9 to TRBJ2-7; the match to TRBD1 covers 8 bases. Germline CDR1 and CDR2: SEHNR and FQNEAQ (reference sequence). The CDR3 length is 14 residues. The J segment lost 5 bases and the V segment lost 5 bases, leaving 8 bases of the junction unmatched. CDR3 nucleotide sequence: TGTGCCAGCAGCGACGGACAGGGTACGGACGAGCAGTACTTC. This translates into CASSDGQGTDEQYF.

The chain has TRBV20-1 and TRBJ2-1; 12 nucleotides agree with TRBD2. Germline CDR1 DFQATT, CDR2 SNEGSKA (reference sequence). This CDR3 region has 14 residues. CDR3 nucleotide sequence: TGCAGGGGGTGGACTAGCGGGAACCAGGGTGAGCAGTTCTTC. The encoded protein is CRGWTSGNQGEQFF.

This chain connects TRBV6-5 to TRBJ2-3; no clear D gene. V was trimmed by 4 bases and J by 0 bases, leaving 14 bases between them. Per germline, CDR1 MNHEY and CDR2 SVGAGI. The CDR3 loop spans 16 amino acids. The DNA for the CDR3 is TGTGCCAGCAGTTTCTATCATCCGTCTAGCACAGATACGCAGTATTTT. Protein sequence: CASSFYHPSSTDTQYF.

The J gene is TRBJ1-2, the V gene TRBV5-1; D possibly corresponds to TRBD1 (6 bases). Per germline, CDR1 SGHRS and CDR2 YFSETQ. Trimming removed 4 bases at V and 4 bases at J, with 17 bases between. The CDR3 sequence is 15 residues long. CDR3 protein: CASSHGDGGGYGYTF. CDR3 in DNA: TGCGCCAGCAGCCACGGGGACGGGGGCGGCTATGGCTACACCTTC.

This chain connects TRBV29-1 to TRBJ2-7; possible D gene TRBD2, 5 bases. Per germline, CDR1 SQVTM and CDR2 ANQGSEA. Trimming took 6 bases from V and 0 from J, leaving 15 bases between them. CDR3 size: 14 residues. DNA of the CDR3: TGCAGCGTGGTTAGCGTGCGCGTCTCCTACGAGCAGTACTTC. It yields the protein CSVVSVRVSYEQYF.

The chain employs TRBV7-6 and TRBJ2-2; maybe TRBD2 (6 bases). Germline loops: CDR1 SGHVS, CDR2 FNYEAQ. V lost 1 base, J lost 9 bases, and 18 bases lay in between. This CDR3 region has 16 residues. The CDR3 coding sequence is TGTGCCAGCAGCTTAGATTGGGGAGGCCCCAATAGGGAGCTGTTTTTT. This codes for CASSLDWGGPNRELFF. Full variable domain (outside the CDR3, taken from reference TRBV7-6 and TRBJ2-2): GAGVSQSPRYKVTKRGQDVALRCDPISGHVSLYWYRQALGQGPEFLTYFNYEAQQDKSGLPNDRFSAERPEGSISTLTIQRTEQRDSAMYRCASSLDWGGPNRELFFGEGSRLTVL.

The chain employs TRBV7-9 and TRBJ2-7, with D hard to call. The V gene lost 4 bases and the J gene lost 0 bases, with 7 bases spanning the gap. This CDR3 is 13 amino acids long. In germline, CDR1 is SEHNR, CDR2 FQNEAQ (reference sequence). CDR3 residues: CASSYQTSYEQYF. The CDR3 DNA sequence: TGTGCCAGCAGCTACCAAACCTCCTACGAGCAGTACTTC.

CDR3 nucleotides: TGTGCCACCGTTACTTGGGTCTACGGCGATCAGCCCCAGCATTTT. It specifies CATVTWVYGDQPQHF. J is TRBJ1-5 and V is TRBV28; D gene ambiguous. Germline V gene lookup returns CDR1 MDHEN and CDR2 SYDVKM. Trimming pared 10 bases from V and 5 bases from J, leaving 21 bases between. The CDR3 is 15 residues long. The entire variable domain, with the rest obtained from reference TRBV28 and TRBJ1-5, is as follows: DVKVTQSSRYLVKRTGEKVFLECVQDMDHENMFWYRQDPGLGLRLIYFSYDVKMKEKGDIPEGYSVSREKKERFSLILESASTNQTSMYLCATVTWVYGDQPQHFGDGTRLSIL.

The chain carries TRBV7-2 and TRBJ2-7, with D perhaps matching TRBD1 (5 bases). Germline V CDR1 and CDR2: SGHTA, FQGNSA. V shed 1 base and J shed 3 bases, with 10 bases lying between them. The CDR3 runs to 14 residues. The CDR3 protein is CASSLGGPFYEQYF. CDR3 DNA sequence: TGTGCCAGCAGCTTAGGGGGCCCCTTCTACGAGCAGTACTTC. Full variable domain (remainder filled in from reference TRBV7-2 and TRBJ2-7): GAGVSQSPSNKVTEKGKDVELRCDPISGHTALYWYRQSLGQGLEFLIYFQGNSAPDKSGLPSDRFSAERTGGSVSTLTIQRTQQEDSAVYLCASSLGGPFYEQYFGPGTRLTVT.